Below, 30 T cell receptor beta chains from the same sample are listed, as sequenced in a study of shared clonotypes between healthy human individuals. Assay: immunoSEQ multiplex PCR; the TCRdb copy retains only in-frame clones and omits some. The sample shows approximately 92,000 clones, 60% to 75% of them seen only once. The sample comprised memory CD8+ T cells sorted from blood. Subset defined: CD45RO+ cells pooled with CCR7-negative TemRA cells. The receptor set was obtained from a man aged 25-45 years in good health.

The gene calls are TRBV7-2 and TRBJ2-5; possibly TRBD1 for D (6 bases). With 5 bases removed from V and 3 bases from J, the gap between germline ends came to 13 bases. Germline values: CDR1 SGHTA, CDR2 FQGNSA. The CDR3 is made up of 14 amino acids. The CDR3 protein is CASSSAYREETQYF. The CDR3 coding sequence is TGTGCCAGCAGCAGCGCGTACAGGGAAGAGACCCAGTACTTC.

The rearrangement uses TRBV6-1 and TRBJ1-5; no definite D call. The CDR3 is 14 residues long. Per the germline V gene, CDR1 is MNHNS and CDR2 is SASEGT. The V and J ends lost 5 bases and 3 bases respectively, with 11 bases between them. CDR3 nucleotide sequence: TGTGCCAGCAGTCAACCGACCCTCAATCAGCCCCAGCATTTT. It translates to CASSQPTLNQPQHF.

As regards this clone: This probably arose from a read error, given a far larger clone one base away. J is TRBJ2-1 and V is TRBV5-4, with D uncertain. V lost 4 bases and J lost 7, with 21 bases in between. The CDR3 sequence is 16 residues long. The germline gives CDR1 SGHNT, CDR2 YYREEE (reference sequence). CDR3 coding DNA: TGTGCCAGCAGCCAAGATTTGGGCGCCCCTAGTAATGAGCAGTTCTTC. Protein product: CASSQDLGAPSNEQFF. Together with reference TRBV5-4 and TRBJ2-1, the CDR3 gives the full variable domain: ETGVTQSPTHLIKTRGQQVTLRCSSQSGHNTVSWYQQALGQGPQFIFQYYREEENGRGNFPPRFSGLQFPNYSSELNVNALELDDSALYLCASSQDLGAPSNEQFFGPGTRLTVL.

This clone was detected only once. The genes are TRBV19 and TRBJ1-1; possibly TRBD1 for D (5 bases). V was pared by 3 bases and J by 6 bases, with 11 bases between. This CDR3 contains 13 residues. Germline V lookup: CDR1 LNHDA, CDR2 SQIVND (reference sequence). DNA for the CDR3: TGTGCCAGTAGTATTCTAGGGGAGGCTGAAGCTTTCTTT. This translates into CASSILGEAEAFF.

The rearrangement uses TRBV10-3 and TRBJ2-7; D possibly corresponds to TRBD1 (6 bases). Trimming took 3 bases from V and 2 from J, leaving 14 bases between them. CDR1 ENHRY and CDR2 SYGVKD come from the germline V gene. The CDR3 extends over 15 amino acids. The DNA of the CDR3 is TGTGCCATCAGTGATAGGGGGACCTTTACCTACGAGCAGTACTTC. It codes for CAISDRGTFTYEQYF.

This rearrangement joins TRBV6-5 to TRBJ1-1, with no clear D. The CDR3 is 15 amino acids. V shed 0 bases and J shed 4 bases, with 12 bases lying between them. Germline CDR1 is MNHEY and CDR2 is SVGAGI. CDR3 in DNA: TGTGCCAGCAGTTACTCAGGGCTGAAGAGCACTGAAGCTTTCTTT. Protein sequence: CASSYSGLKSTEAFF.

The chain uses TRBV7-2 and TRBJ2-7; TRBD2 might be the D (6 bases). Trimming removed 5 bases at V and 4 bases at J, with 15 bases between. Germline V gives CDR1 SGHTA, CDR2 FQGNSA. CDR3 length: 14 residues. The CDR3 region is CASSGRRDSYEQYF. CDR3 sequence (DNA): TGTGCCAGCAGCGGGAGGAGGGATTCGTACGAGCAGTACTTC.

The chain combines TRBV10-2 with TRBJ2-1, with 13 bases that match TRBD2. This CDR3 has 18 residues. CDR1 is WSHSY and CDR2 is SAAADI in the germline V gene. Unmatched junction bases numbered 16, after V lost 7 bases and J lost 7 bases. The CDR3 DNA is TGCGCCAGCACAGACCCTGGGTGGACTAGCGGGAGAAGTAATGAGCAGTTCTTC. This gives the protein CASTDPGWTSGRSNEQFF.

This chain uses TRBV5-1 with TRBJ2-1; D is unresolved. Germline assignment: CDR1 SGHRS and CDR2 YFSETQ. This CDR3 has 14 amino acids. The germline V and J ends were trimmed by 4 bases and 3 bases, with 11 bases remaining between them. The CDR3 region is CASSKPSDYNEQFF. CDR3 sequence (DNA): TGCGCCAGCAGCAAACCGTCCGACTACAATGAGCAGTTCTTC.

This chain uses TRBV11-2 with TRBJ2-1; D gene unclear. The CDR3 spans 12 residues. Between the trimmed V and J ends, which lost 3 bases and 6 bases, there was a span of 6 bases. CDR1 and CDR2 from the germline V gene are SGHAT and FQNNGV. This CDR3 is CASSFGVNEQFF. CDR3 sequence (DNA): TGTGCCAGCAGCTTCGGTGTCAATGAGCAGTTCTTC.

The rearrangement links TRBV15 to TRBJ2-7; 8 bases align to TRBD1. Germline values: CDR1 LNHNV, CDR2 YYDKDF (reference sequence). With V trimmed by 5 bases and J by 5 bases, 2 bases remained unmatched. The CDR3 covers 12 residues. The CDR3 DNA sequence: TGTGCCACCAGCGGACAGGGTAACGAGCAGTACTTC. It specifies CATSGQGNEQYF. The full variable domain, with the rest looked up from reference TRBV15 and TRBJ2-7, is DAMVIQNPRYQVTQFGKPVTLSCSQTLNHNVMYWYQQKSSQAPKLLFHYYDKDFNNEADTPDNFQSRRPNTSFCFLDIRSPGLGDTAMYLCATSGQGNEQYFGPGTRLTVT.

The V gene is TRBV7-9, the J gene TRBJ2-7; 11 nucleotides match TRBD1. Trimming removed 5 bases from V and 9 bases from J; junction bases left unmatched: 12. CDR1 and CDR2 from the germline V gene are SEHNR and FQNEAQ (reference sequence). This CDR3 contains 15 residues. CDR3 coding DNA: TGTGCCAGCAGCCCTCCGGGACAGGGGGGTCTGAGGCAGTACTTC. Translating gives CASSPPGQGGLRQYF. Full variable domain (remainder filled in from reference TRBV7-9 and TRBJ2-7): DTGVSQNPRHKITKRGQNVTFRCDPISEHNRLYWYRQTLGQGPEFLTYFQNEAQLEKSRLLSDRFSAERPKGSFSTLEIQRTEQGDSAMYLCASSPPGQGGLRQYFGPGTRLTVT.

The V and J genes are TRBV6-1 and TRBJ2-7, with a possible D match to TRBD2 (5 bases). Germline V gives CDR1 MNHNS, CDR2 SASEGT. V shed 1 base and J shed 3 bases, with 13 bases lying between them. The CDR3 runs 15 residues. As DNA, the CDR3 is TGTGCCAGCAGTGAAGGAAGTAGCGCGGACTACGAGCAGTACTTC. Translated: CASSEGSSADYEQYF.

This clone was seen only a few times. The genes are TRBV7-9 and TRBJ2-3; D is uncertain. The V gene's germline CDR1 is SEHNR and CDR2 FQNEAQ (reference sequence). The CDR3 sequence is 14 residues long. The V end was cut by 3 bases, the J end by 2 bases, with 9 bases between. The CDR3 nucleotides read TGTGCCAGCAGCTTGATCGAGGCCACAGATACGCAGTATTTT. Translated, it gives CASSLIEATDTQYF.

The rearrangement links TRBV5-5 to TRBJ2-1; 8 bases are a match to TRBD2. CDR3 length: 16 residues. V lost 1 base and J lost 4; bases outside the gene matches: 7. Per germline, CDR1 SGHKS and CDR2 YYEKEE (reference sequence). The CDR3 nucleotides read TGTGCCAGCAGCTTGCTTACTAGCGGCTTATACAATGAGCAGTTCTTC. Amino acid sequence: CASSLLTSGLYNEQFF.

The CDR3 nucleotides read TGTGCCAGCAGAACCGACAGGATAGTGGGGAATGAGCAGTTCTTC. Amino acids: CASRTDRIVGNEQFF. This chain connects TRBV5-4 to TRBJ2-1, with D perhaps matching TRBD1 (6 bases). This CDR3 is built from 15 residues. The germline V gene has CDR1 SGHNT and CDR2 YYREEE (reference sequence). Trimming stripped 5 bases from V and 7 bases from J, with 19 bases between.

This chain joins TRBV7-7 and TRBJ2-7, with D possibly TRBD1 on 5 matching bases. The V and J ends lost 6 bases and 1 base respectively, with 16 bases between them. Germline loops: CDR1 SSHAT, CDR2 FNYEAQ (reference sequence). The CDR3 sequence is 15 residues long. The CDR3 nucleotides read TGTGCCAGCAGTCATGACAGAGGAGAATCCTACGAGCAGTACTTC. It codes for CASSHDRGESYEQYF.

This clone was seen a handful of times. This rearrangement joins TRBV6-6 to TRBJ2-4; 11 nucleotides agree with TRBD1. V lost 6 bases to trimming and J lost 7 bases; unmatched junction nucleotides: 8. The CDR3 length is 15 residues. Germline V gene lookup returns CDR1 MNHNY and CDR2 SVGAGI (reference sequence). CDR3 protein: CASRLGTGGSNIQYF. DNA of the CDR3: TGTGCCAGCAGGCTCGGGACAGGGGGGTCGAACATTCAGTACTTC.

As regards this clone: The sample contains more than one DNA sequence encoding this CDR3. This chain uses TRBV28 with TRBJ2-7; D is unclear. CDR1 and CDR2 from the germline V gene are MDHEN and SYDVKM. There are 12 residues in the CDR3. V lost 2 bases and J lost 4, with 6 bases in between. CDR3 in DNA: TGTGCCAGCAGTTTACTTACTTACGAGCAGTACTTC. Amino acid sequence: CASSLLTYEQYF. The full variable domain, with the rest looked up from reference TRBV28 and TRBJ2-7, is DVKVTQSSRYLVKRTGEKVFLECVQDMDHENMFWYRQDPGLGLRLIYFSYDVKMKEKGDIPEGYSVSREKKERFSLILESASTNQTSMYLCASSLLTYEQYFGPGTRLTVT.

This chain's CDR3 is CSAPAGGYEYF. The CDR3, as DNA: TGCAGTGCCCCCGCTGGAGGGTACGAGTACTTC. The chain has TRBV20-1 and TRBJ2-7, with D possibly matching TRBD2 (6 bases). The CDR3 spans 11 residues. Germline values: CDR1 DFQATT, CDR2 SNEGSKA (reference sequence). V lost 6 bases and J 11 bases, leaving 17 bases between the germline ends.

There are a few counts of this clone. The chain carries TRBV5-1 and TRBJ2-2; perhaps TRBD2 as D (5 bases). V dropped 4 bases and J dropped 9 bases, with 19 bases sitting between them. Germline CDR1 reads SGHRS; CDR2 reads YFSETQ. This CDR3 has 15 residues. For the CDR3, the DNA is TGCGCCAGCAGCCCGGACGGACTTGGAGTCCGGGAGCTGTTTTTT. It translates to CASSPDGLGVRELFF.

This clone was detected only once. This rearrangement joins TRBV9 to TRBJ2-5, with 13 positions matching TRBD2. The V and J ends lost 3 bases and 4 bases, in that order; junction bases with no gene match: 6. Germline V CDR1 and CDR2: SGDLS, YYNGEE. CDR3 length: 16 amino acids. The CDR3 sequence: CASSERTSGRGETQYF. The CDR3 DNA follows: TGTGCCAGCAGCGAAAGGACTAGCGGGAGAGGAGAGACCCAGTACTTC.

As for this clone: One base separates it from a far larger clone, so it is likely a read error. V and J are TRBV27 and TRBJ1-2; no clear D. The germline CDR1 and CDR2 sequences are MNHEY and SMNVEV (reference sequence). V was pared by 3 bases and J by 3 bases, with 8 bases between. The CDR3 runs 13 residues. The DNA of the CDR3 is TGTGCCAGCAGTTTGACATTCCACTATGGCTACACCTTC. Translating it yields CASSLTFHYGYTF.

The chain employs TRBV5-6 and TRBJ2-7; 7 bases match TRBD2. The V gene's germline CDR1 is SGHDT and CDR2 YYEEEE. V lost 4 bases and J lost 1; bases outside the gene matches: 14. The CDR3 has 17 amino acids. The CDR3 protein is CASSPGAGLTRSYEQYF. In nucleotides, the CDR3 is TGTGCCAGCAGCCCAGGAGCGGGGCTGACCCGATCCTACGAGCAGTACTTC.

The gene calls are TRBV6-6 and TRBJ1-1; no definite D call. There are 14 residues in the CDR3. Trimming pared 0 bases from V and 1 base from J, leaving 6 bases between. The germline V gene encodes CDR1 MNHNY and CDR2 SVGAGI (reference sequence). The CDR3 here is CASSYSVENTEAFF. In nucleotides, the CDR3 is TGTGCCAGCAGTTACTCGGTCGAGAACACTGAAGCTTTCTTT.

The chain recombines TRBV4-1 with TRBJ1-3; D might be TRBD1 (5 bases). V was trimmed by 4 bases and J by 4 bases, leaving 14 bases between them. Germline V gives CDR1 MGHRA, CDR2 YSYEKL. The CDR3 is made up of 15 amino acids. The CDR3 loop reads CASSLSGGDGNTIYF. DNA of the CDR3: TGCGCCAGCAGCCTAAGTGGGGGTGACGGAAACACCATATATTTT.

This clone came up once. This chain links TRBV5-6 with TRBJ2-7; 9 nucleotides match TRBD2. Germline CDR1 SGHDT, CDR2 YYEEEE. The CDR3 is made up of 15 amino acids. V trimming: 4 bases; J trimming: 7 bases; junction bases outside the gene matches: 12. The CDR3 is CASSHGASGTWEQYF. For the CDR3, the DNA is TGTGCCAGCAGCCATGGGGCTAGCGGGACGTGGGAGCAGTACTTC.

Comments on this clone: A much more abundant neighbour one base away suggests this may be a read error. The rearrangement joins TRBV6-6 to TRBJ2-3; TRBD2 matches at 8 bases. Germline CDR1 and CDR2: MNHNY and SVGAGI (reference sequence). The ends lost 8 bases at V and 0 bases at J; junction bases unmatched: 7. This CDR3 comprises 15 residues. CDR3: CASGLLAVSTDTQYF. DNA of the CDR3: TGTGCCAGCGGTTTACTAGCGGTGAGCACAGATACGCAGTATTTT.

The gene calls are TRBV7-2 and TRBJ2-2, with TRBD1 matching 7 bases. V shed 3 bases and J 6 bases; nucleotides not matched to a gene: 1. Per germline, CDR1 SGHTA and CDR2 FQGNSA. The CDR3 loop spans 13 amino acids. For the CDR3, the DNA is TGTGCCAGCAGCTTTCAGGGGGCCGGGGAGCTGTTTTTT. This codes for CASSFQGAGELFF.

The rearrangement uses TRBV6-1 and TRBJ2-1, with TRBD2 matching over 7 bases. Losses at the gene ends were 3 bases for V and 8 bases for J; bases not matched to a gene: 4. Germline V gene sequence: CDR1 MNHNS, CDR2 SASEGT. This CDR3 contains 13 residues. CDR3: CASSEFGGDEQFF. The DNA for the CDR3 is TGTGCCAGCAGTGAGTTTGGGGGGGATGAGCAGTTCTTC.